This T cell receptor beta chain comes out of a study of OX40 agonist ivuxolimab in advanced cancers. Across the study: Every patient in dose escalation had hepatocellular carcinoma, melanoma, renal cell or head and neck cancer.

Study-wide points: In a subset of nonresponders, normalized T-cell clonal expansion was also low. The expanded peripheral T cells' antigen specificity was not determined. Averaged across samples, CD8+ T cells carried more expanded clones than CD4+ did.

Germline V lookup: CDR1 MDHEN, CDR2 SYDVKM. The V end was cut by 6 bases, the J end by 7 bases, with 19 bases between. The CDR3 loop spans 15 amino acids. Clones were read by immunoSEQ multiplex PCR, and TCRdb kept only the in-frame ones, dropping some. The table includes over 75,000 clones, about nine tenths detected once. Notes on this clone: No antigen is known for it.

This chain links TRBV28 with TRBJ2-1, with a tentative D call TRBD2 (7 bases). This sequence was found in an adult with an advanced solid tumor such as melanoma, head and neck, liver or kidney cancer. Here the sequenced sample was CD4+ or CD8+ T cells sorted from blood, taken in a trial of the OX40 agonist ivuxolimab. CDR3 sequence: CASSPWGGNANEQFF. The DNA of the CDR3 is TGTGCCAGCAGCCCTTGGGGGGGCAACGCAAATGAGCAGTTCTTC.